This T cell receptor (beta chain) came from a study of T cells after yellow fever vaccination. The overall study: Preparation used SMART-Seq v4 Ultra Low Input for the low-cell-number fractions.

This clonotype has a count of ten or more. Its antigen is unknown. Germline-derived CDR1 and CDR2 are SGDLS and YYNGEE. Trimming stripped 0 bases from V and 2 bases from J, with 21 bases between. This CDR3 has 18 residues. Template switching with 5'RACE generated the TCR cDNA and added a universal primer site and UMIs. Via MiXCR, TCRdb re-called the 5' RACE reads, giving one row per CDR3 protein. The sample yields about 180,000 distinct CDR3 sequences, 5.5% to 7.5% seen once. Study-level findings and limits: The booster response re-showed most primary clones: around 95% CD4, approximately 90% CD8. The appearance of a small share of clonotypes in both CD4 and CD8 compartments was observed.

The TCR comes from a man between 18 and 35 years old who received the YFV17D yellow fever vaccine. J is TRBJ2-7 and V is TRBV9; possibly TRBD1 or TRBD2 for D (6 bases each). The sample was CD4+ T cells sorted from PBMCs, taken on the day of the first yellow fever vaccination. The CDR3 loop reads CASSVAPTRGPSTYEQYF. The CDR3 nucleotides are TGTGCCAGCAGCGTAGCTCCTACACGGGGGCCCTCTACCTACGAGCAGTACTTC.